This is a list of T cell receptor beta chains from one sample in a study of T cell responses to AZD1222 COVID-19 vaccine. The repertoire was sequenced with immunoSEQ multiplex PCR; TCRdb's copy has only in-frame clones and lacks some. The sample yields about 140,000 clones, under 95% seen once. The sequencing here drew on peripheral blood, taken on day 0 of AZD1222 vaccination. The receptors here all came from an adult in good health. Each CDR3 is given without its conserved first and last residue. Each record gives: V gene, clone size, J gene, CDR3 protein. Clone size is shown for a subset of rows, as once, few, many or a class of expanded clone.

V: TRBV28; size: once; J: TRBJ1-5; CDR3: ASSSYSRNQPQH
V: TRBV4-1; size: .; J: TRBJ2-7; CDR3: ASSFPGTVRREQY
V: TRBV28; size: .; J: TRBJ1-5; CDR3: ASRTGIQPQH
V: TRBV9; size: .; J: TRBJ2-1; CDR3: ASSVSRGSYNEQF
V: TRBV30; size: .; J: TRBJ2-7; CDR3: AWSRGQAYEQY
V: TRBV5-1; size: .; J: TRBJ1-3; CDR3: ASSLVQGAGNTIY
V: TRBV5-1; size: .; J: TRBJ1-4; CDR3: ASSLGTGGEKLF
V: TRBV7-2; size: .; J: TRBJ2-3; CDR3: ASSLVEADTQY
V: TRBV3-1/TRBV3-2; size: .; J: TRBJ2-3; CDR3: ASSPSRGFTATQY
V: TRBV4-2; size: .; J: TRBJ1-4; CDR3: ASSQVLHRDGKPNEKLF
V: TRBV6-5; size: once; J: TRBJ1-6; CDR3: ASMRDRASPLH
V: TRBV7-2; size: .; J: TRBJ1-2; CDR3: ASRQVSSPNYGYT
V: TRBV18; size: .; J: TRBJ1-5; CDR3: ASSPPGDLYSNQPQH
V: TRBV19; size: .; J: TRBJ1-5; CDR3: AGGESTCNQPQH
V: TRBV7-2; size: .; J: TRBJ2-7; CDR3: ASSLAGSHYEQY
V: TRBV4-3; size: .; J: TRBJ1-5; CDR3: ASSQTVRNQPQH
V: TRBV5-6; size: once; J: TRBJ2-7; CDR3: ASSSYPYEQY
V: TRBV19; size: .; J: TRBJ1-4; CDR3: ASTPTGTANEKLF
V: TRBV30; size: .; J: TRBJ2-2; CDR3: AWSVDRVPGELF
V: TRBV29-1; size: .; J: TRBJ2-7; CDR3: SVDGDGDLEEQY
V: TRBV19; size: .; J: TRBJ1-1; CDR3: ASSLRGGPPEAF
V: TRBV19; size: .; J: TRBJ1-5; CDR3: ASSLTGVVQPQH
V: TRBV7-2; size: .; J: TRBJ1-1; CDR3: ASSVDGGWTEAF
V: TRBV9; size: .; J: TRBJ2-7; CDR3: ASSKIAGTYEQY
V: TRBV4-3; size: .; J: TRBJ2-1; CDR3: ASSQESVRGGSYNEQF
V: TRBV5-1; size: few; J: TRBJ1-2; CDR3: ASTPRDRGTYGYT
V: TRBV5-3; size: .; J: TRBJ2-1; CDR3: ARSPRDRYNEQF
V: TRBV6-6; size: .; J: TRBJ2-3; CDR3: ASSSVSFHTQY
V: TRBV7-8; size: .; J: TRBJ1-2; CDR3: ASSPRQGIGYGYT